Listed below are T cell receptor beta chains from one sample, sequenced in a study of shared clonotypes between healthy human individuals. The table came from immunoSEQ multiplex PCR; TCRdb's copy has only in-frame clones and leaves some out. The sample has fewer than 1.6 million clones, 98% seen once. The material sequenced was naive CD4+ T cells sorted from blood. These receptors were taken from a man aged 25 to 40 in good health. CDR3s include the opening cysteine and the closing phenylalanine or tryptophan. D genes are given only for firm matches. The size field is filled for only some rows; it gives once, few, many or a size class.

TRBV11-2,.,TRBJ2-7,.,CASSFAFQEQYF,TGTGCCAGCAGCTTTGCTTTTCAGGAGCAGTACTTC
TRBV18,TRBD2,TRBJ2-7,.,CASCGTSGGEQYF,TGTGCCAGCTGCGGGACTAGCGGGGGCGAGCAGTACTTC
TRBV11-2,TRBD2,TRBJ2-2,.,CASSLHGPGLGGTGELFF,TGTGCCAGCAGCTTACACGGCCCGGGACTAGGTGGCACCGGGGAGCTGTTTTTT
TRBV7-2,TRBD1,TRBJ2-7,.,CASSLGQVVSYEQYF,TGTGCCAGCAGCCTCGGACAGGTGGTTTCCTACGAGCAGTACTTC
TRBV5-1,.,TRBJ2-7,.,CASNLGLPAGSYEQYF,TGCGCCAGCAACCTCGGACTCCCCGCGGGATCCTACGAGCAGTACTTC
TRBV29-1,TRBD2,TRBJ2-1,.,CSVEVFGGTTQFF,TGCAGCGTTGAAGTTTTTGGAGGGACTACCCAGTTCTTC
TRBV18,.,TRBJ2-5,.,CASSPLGPGLQETQYF,TGTGCCAGCTCACCACTGGGACCGGGATTACAAGAGACCCAGTACTTC
TRBV9,.,TRBJ2-1,.,CASSPHSGVTNEQFF,TGTGCCAGCAGCCCCCACTCAGGAGTTACGAATGAGCAGTTCTTC
TRBV28,.,TRBJ2-3,.,CASSLVRSTDTQYF,TGTGCCAGCAGTTTGGTACGGAGCACAGATACGCAGTATTTT
TRBV5-4,TRBD1,TRBJ2-5,once,CASSSTPTGFEETQYF,TGTGCCAGCAGCTCCACACCGACAGGGTTTGAGGAGACCCAGTACTTC
TRBV6-6,.,TRBJ2-3,.,CASSYLGRGDTQYF,TGTGCCAGCAGTTACTTGGGGCGCGGTGATACGCAGTATTTT
TRBV5-4,TRBD1,TRBJ2-2,.,CASSLQGANTGELFF,TGTGCCAGCAGCTTACAGGGGGCGAACACCGGGGAGCTGTTTTTT
TRBV5-1,.,TRBJ1-1,.,CASSLDAGRGTEAFF,TGCGCCAGCAGCTTGGATGCGGGTAGGGGCACTGAAGCTTTCTTT
TRBV28,TRBD2,TRBJ2-7,.,CASSGTSETYEQYF,TGTGCCAGCAGTGGGACTAGCGAAACCTACGAGCAGTACTTC
TRBV5-1,TRBD1,TRBJ2-7,.,CASSGQGFAYEQYF,TGCGCCAGCAGCGGACAGGGTTTTGCCTACGAGCAGTACTTC
TRBV29-1,.,TRBJ2-4,.,CSVVGLLAKNIQYF,TGCAGCGTTGTGGGGTTACTAGCCAAAAACATTCAGTACTTC
TRBV27,.,TRBJ1-3,.,CASSSRLISGNTIYF,TGTGCCAGCAGTTCGAGACTTATCTCTGGAAACACCATATATTTT
TRBV5-1,TRBD1,TRBJ2-6,.,CASSARTGGSGANVLTF,TGCGCCAGCAGCGCTCGAACAGGGGGCTCTGGGGCCAACGTCCTGACTTTC
TRBV14,.,TRBJ1-2,.,CASSQETVRRYYGYTF,TGTGCCAGCAGCCAAGAAACCGTTCGAAGGTACTATGGCTACACCTTC
TRBV2,.,TRBJ2-7,.,CASGGQSYEQYF,TGTGCCAGCGGCGGACAATCCTACGAGCAGTACTTC
TRBV7-9,TRBD1,TRBJ1-1,.,CASSYRQGINTEAFF,TGTGCCAGCAGCTATAGACAGGGAATCAACACTGAAGCTTTCTTT
TRBV6-1,TRBD1,TRBJ1-5,.,CASSGKSRDRGDQAQHF,TGTGCCAGCAGTGGAAAAAGCCGGGACAGGGGAGATCAGGCCCAGCATTTT
TRBV28,TRBD2,TRBJ2-1,.,CASRASGSSYNEQFF,TGTGCCAGCAGGGCTAGCGGGAGCTCCTACAATGAGCAGTTCTTC